Each of the 10 T cell receptor beta chains below was sequenced from the same sample in a study of cytomegalovirus exposure and HLA in healthy donors (dated by TCRdb to 2016 to 2017). Libraries were prepared through the immunoSEQ multiplex PCR assay. For the multiplex PCR, a mixture combining 60 forward primers for TCR Vbeta segments and 13 reverse primers for TCR Jbeta segments was used. Sourced from immuneACCESS, this table was stored by TCRdb with only in-frame sequences that have V and J called. A share of the clones is absent; for the studies checked, an unresolved V gene accounts for under half, and the remainder has no known explanation. The sample includes more than 85,000 clones, with 69% observed a single time. The ten largest clones capture 1.2% of the sample. The source material was PBMCs. The receptors derive from a female donor in good health and CMV-seronegative.

The rearrangement joins TRBV7-8 to TRBJ2-5; 8 nucleotides align to TRBD2. This CDR3 is built from 17 residues. V was pared by 3 bases and J by 5 bases, with 14 bases of the junction left unmatched. Germline V CDR1 and CDR2: SGHVS, FQNEAQ. The CDR3 DNA reads TGTGCCAGCAGCTTTATAGCGGGACACTCCATTAAGGAGACCCAGTACTTC. This sequence encodes CASSFIAGHSIKETQYF.

J is TRBJ1-6 and V is TRBV13; perhaps TRBD1 as D (6 bases). V was trimmed by 7 bases and J by 5 bases, leaving 12 bases between them. Germline values: CDR1 PRHDT, CDR2 FYEKMQ (reference sequence). The CDR3 has 14 residues. CDR3 bases: TGTGCCAGCACAACAGGGATCGATAATTCACCCCTCCACTTT. Amino acids: CASTTGIDNSPLHF.

The chain employs TRBV20-1 and TRBJ2-7; D perhaps matches TRBD1 (6 bases). The CDR3 consists of 11 residues. The germline V and J ends were trimmed by 7 bases and 0 bases, with 7 bases remaining between them. In germline, CDR1 is DFQATT, CDR2 SNEGSKA (reference sequence). The CDR3 sequence is CSVDSSYEQYF. For the CDR3, the DNA is TGCAGTGTGGACAGCTCCTACGAGCAGTACTTC.

V is TRBV7-8 and J is TRBJ2-3; 8 nucleotides align to TRBD2. This CDR3 comprises 16 residues. Trimming cost V 4 bases and J 5 bases; bases outside gene matches: 11. The V gene's germline CDR1 is SGHVS and CDR2 FQNEAQ. CDR3 DNA: TGTGCCAGCAGCTACCCTCGAGGGAGCGGGGGAGATACGCAGTATTTT. The encoded protein is CASSYPRGSGGDTQYF.

This clone was observed a few times. V usage is TRBV7-2 and J usage is TRBJ1-2, with 8 bases that match TRBD1. CDR3 length: 12 residues. Germline values: CDR1 SGHTA, CDR2 FQGNSA. V gave up 5 bases and J gave up 7 bases; unmatched junction bases: 3. This CDR3 is CASSPQGAGYTF. The CDR3 nucleotides are TGTGCCAGCAGCCCTCAGGGGGCTGGCTACACCTTC.

This clone was detected a few times. Here the CDR3 DNA reads TGCAGCGTTGAAGATGACTTCTCCGAGGATTACGAGCAGTACTTC. It translates to CSVEDDFSEDYEQYF. This chain uses TRBV29-1 with TRBJ2-7; D is unclear. CDR1 and CDR2 (germline): SQVTM, ANQGSEA. V shed 0 bases and J shed 4 bases, with 16 bases lying between them. The length of the CDR3 is 15 residues.

The chain employs TRBV5-5 and TRBJ1-1, with a weak D call TRBD1 (6 bases). Germline V gene data show CDR1 as SGHKS and CDR2 as YYEKEE (reference sequence). CDR3 length: 15 residues. V lost 4 bases, J lost 3 bases, and 16 bases lay in between. CDR3 protein: CASSMLDRTYTEAFF. The DNA of the CDR3 is TGTGCCAGCAGCATGCTGGACAGAACATACACTGAAGCTTTCTTT.

The CDR3 here is CARALSKKLGNEQFF. DNA for the CDR3: TGTGCCAGGGCTCTCTCTAAAAAACTAGGGAATGAGCAGTTCTTC. The chain has TRBV6-6 and TRBJ2-1; possibly TRBD2 for D (5 bases). Trimming took 9 bases from V and 7 from J, leaving 22 bases between them. CDR1 and CDR2 from the germline V gene are MNHNY and SVGAGI (reference sequence). The CDR3 spans 15 residues.

V is TRBV5-1 and J is TRBJ2-7; 7 bases match TRBD2. The CDR3 is 13 residues long. CDR1 and CDR2 from the germline V gene are SGHRS and YFSETQ. The junction had 7 bases not matched to a gene; V was cut back by 7 bases and J by 3 bases. The CDR3 sequence is CASHLAAYYEQYF. The CDR3, as DNA: TGCGCCAGCCATCTAGCGGCCTACTACGAGCAGTACTTC. The full variable domain, rest sourced from reference TRBV5-1 and TRBJ2-7, is KAGVTQTPRYLIKTRGQQVTLSCSPISGHRSVSWYQQTPGQGLQFLFEYFSETQRNKGNFPGRFSGRQFSNSRSEMNVSTLELGDSALYLCASHLAAYYEQYFGPGTRLTVT.

V and J are TRBV29-1 and TRBJ2-5; 14 bases are a match to TRBD2. This CDR3 is built from 14 residues. In germline, CDR1 is SQVTM, CDR2 ANQGSEA. J gave up 4 bases and V 4 bases, and 2 bases lay outside the gene matches. CDR3 residues: CSVGGLAGAETQYF. As DNA, the CDR3 is TGCAGCGTTGGGGGACTAGCGGGAGCAGAGACCCAGTACTTC.